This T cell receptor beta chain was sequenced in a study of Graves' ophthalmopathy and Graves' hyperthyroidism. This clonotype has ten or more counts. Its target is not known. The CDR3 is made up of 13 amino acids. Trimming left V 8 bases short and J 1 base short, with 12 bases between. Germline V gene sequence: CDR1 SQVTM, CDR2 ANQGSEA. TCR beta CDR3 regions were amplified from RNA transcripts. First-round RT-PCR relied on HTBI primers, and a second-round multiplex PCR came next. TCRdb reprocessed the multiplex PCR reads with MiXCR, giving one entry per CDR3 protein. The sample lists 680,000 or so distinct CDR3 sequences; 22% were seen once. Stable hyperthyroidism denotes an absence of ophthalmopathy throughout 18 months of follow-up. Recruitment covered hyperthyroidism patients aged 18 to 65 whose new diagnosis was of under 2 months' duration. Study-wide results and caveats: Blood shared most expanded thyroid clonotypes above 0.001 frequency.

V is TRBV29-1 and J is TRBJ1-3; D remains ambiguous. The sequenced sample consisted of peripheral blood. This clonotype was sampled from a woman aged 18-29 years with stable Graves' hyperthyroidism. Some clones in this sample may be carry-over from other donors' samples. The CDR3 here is CSSRVDSGNTIYF. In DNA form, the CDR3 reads TGCAGCAGTCGAGTGGATTCTGGAAACACCATATATTTT.